This TCR beta chain comes out of a study of radiotherapy plus CTLA-4 blockade in lung cancer. It was focal radiation plus CTLA-4 blockade with ipilimumab that patients with chemo-refractory metastatic non-small-cell lung cancer received. The germline V gene has CDR1 GTSNPN and CDR2 SVGIG (reference sequence). The CDR3 consists of 15 residues. V lost 3 bases and J 10 bases, leaving 21 bases between the germline ends. Using immunoSEQ multiplex PCR, the repertoire was profiled, and TCRdb retains in-frame clones only, with some absent. Here the sample spans fewer than 75,000 clones, roughly 84% being singletons.

Source: peripheral blood, taken from a patient treated with radiotherapy plus ipilimumab. This chain links TRBV30 with TRBJ1-4, with TRBD1 as a possible D gene (6 bases). The sequence derives from a human donor with non-small cell lung cancer that progressed on radiotherapy plus ipilimumab. CDR3 coding DNA: TGTGCCTGGAGGATCGCAGGGGCGAGCGGTGGAAAACTGTTTTTT. It encodes CAWRIAGASGGKLFF. The complete variable domain, with remaining parts taken from reference TRBV30 and TRBJ1-4, reads SQTIHQWPATLVQPVGSPLSLECTVEGTSNPNLYWYRQAAGRGLQLLFYSVGIGQISSEVPQNLSASRPQDRQFILSSKKLLLSDSGFYLCAWRIAGASGGKLFFGSGTQLSVL.